This T cell receptor beta chain was observed in a study of cytotoxic CD8 clonotypes in ibrutinib-treated CLL. The repertoire was sequenced with immunoSEQ multiplex PCR; TCRdb's copy has only in-frame clones and lacks some. Of around 300,000 clones in the sample, around four fifths were seen once. V dropped 6 bases and J dropped 7 bases, with 13 bases sitting between them. CDR1 is KGHSH, CDR2 LQKENI, per germline. The CDR3 is 13 amino acids. The clonotype comes from a human donor with chronic lymphocytic leukemia. This rearrangement joins TRBV18 to TRBJ1-5; D gene ambiguous. The sample was PBMCs, taken before ibrutinib treatment. The CDR3 region has the DNA TGTGCCAGCTCCCCGGATGGTACGCAGCCCCAGCATTTT. This translates into CASSPDGTQPQHF.